Listed here are 9 T cell receptor beta chains from one sample, sequenced in a study of OX40 agonist ivuxolimab in advanced cancers. This table comes from immunoSEQ multiplex PCR, and its TCRdb copy is limited to in-frame clones, with some not included. The repertoire has roughly 50,000 clones, about 80% of them found once; the top ten carry roughly 4.5%. Sequenced here: CD4+ or CD8+ T cells sorted from blood, sampled in a trial of the OX40 agonist ivuxolimab. The source is an adult with an advanced solid tumor such as melanoma, head and neck, liver or kidney cancer.

In DNA, the CDR3 is TGTGCCAGCAGCTCCCGAGTAGGAGCCTACGAGCAGTACTTC. Amino acids: CASSSRVGAYEQYF. V usage is TRBV9 and J usage is TRBJ2-7, with unresolved D. The CDR3 runs to 14 residues. Germline V gene sequence: CDR1 SGDLS, CDR2 YYNGEE. Deletions cut 4 bases from V and 2 bases from J, with 13 bases between. The whole variable domain, filled in from reference TRBV9 and TRBJ2-7, reads DSGVTQTPKHLITATGQRVTLRCSPRSGDLSVYWYQQSLDQGLQFLIQYYNGEERAKGNILERFSAQQFPDLHSELNLSSLELGDSALYFCASSSRVGAYEQYFGPGTRLTVT.

The chain joins TRBV19 to TRBJ2-2; D possibly corresponds to TRBD2 (5 bases). This CDR3 region has 15 residues. From germline, CDR1 is LNHDA and CDR2 SQIVND (reference sequence). Trimming took 6 bases from V and 6 from J, leaving 17 bases between them. The CDR3 bases are TGTGCCAGTAGACTATTAGAACTAGAGGCCGGGGAGCTGTTTTTT. This gives the protein CASRLLELEAGELFF.

The V call is TRBV28, the J call TRBJ2-7; D unresolved. CDR3 length equals 13 residues. The germline V gene has CDR1 MDHEN and CDR2 SYDVKM. Trimming took 2 bases from V and 4 from J, leaving 9 bases between them. CDR3 DNA sequence: TGTGCCAGCAGTTTAGGCAGCCGATACGAGCAGTACTTC. This codes for CASSLGSRYEQYF.

The chain recombines TRBV6-6 with TRBJ1-1; D is possibly TRBD1 (6 bases). Between the trimmed V and J ends, which lost 6 bases and 3 bases, there was a span of 14 bases. The V gene's germline CDR1 is MNHNY and CDR2 SVGAGI (reference sequence). The CDR3 has 14 residues. The DNA for the CDR3 is TGTGCCAGCAGCCGCCCAGGGGCGGACACTGAAGCTTTCTTT. Amino acid sequence: CASSRPGADTEAFF.

Written as DNA, the CDR3 is TGTGCCAGCAGAGGGACAGCCTCCACCGGGGAGCTGTTTTTT. The encoded protein is CASRGTASTGELFF. The chain joins TRBV7-2 to TRBJ2-2, with 7 positions matching TRBD1. The length of the CDR3 is 14 residues. Trimming removed 6 bases from V and 4 bases from J; junction bases left unmatched: 5. The germline gives CDR1 SGHTA, CDR2 FQGNSA.

This clone was detected only once. The genes are TRBV5-4 and TRBJ1-1; no definite D call. Per the germline V gene, CDR1 is SGHNT and CDR2 is YYREEE (reference sequence). Trimming removed 0 bases at V and 1 base at J, with 7 bases between. This CDR3 has 14 residues. The CDR3 DNA reads TGTGCCAGCAGCTTGGTTGGCACGAACACTGAAGCTTTCTTT. The encoded protein is CASSLVGTNTEAFF.

V is TRBV6-5 and J is TRBJ2-3; 8 bases match TRBD2. The V gene end was trimmed by 6 bases and the J gene end by 2 bases; junction bases not matched to a gene: 7. The CDR3 is 15 amino acids. CDR1 is MNHEY and CDR2 is SVGAGI in the germline V gene. CDR3 residues: CASRRAGALTDTQYF. CDR3 sequence (DNA): TGTGCCAGCAGAAGAGCGGGGGCCCTCACAGATACGCAGTATTTT.

V is TRBV18 and J is TRBJ2-1; 10 bases are a match to TRBD2. V gave up 3 bases and J gave up 4 bases; unmatched junction bases: 18. Germline assignment: CDR1 KGHSH and CDR2 LQKENI. This CDR3 is 20 amino acids long. This CDR3 reads CASSPNPGTSAPGAYNEQFF. As DNA, the CDR3 is TGTGCCAGCTCACCGAACCCAGGGACTAGCGCCCCGGGAGCTTACAATGAGCAGTTCTTC. Full variable domain (rest looked up from reference TRBV18 and TRBJ2-1): NAGVMQNPRHLVRRRGQEARLRCSPMKGHSHVYWYRQLPEEGLKFMVYLQKENIIDESGMPKERFSAEFPKEGPSILRIQQVVRGDSAAYFCASSPNPGTSAPGAYNEQFFGPGTRLTVL.

The chain couples TRBV15 to TRBJ1-5; D uncertain. This CDR3 is built from 14 residues. V was cut by 3 bases and J by 4 bases, with 10 bases left in between. The germline V gene has CDR1 LNHNV and CDR2 YYDKDF (reference sequence). CDR3 nucleotide sequence: TGTGCCACCAGCAGGGGGATTTTAAATCAGCCCCAGCATTTT. Its translation is CATSRGILNQPQHF. Full variable domain (remainder filled in from reference TRBV15 and TRBJ1-5): DAMVIQNPRYQVTQFGKPVTLSCSQTLNHNVMYWYQQKSSQAPKLLFHYYDKDFNNEADTPDNFQSRRPNTSFCFLDIRSPGLGDTAMYLCATSRGILNQPQHFGDGTRLSIL.